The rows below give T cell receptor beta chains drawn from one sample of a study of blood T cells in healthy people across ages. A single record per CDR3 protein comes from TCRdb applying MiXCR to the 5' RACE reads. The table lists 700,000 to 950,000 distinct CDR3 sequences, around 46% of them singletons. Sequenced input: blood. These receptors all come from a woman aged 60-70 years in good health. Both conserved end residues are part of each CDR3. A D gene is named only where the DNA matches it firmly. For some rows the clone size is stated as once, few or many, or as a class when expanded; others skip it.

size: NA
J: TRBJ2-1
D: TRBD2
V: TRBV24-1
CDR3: CATSDLTAGDNEQFF
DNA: TGTGCCACCAGTGATTTAACAGCGGGAGACAATGAGCAGTTCTTC

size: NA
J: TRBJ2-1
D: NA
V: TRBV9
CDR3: CASSGGQNNEQFF
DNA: TGTGCCAGCAGCGGAGGACAGAACAATGAGCAGTTCTTC

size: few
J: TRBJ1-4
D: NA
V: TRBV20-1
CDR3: CSARGGGAHEKLFF
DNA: TGCAGTGCTAGAGGGGGCGGCGCACATGAAAAACTGTTTTTT

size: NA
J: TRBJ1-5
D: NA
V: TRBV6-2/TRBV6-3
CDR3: CASSPQGLQPQHF
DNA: TGTGCCAGCAGCCCGCAGGGTTTGCAGCCCCAGCATTTT

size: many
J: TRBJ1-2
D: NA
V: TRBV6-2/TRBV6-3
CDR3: CASSYSTSSYGYTF
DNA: TGTGCCAGCAGTTACTCGACCAGCTCCTATGGCTACACCTTC

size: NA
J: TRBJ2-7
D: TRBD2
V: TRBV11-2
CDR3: CASSSASGSGEQYF
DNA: TGTGCCAGCAGCTCTGCTAGCGGGAGTGGCGAGCAGTACTTC

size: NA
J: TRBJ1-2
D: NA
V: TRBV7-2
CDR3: CASSVMGYGYTF
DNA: TGTGCCAGCAGCGTAATGGGCTATGGCTACACCTTC

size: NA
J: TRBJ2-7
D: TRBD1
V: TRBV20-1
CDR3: CSARRGQGMLHEQYF
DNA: TGCAGTGCTAGGCGGGGACAGGGGATGCTCCACGAGCAGTACTTC

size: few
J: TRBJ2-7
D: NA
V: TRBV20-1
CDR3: CSARDTLAFEQYF
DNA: TGCAGTGCTAGAGATACACTAGCTTTCGAGCAGTACTTC

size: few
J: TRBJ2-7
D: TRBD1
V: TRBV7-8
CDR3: CASQRQGAEQYF
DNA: TGTGCCAGCCAAAGACAGGGGGCCGAGCAGTACTTC

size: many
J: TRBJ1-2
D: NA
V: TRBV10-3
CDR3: CAISPPLDSMAGGYTF
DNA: TGTGCCATCAGCCCGCCCCTAGACAGTATGGCTGGTGGCTACACCTTC

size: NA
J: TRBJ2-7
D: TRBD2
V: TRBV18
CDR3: CASSSRSRTSGASYEQYF
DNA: TGTGCCAGCTCATCACGCTCTAGGACTAGCGGGGCTTCCTACGAGCAGTACTTC

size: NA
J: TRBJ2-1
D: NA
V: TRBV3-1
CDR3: CASSQGVGPSAAEQFF
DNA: TGTGCCAGCAGCCAAGGGGTGGGTCCTAGCGCAGCTGAGCAGTTCTTC

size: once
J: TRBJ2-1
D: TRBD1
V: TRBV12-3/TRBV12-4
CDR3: CASSFGRTGTYTEQFF
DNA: TGTGCCAGCAGTTTCGGCAGGACAGGGACCTACACTGAGCAGTTCTTC

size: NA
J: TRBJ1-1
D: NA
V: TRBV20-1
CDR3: CSARGSAEAFF
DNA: TGCAGTGCTAGAGGGTCGGCTGAAGCTTTCTTT

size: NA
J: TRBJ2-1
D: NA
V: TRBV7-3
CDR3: CASSFMGNEQFF
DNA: TGTGCCAGCAGCTTCATGGGGAATGAGCAGTTCTTC

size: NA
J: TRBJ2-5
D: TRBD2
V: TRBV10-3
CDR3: CAISEGLAGKETQYF
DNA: TGTGCCATCAGTGAGGGACTAGCGGGGAAGGAGACCCAGTACTTC

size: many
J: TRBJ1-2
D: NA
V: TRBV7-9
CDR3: CASSPAGGYGYTF
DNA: TGTGCCAGCAGCCCCGCCGGGGGCTATGGCTACACCTTC

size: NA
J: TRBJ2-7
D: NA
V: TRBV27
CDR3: CASSLTPGLYEQYF
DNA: TGTGCCAGCAGCCTCACCCCAGGACTCTACGAGCAGTACTTC

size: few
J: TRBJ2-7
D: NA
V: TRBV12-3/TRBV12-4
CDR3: CASSFEGSSPYEQYF
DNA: TGTGCCAGCAGTTTTGAGGGTTCCTCCCCCTACGAGCAGTACTTC

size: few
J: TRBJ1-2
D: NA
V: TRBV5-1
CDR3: CTSSLKGPKDGYTF
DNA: TGCACCAGCAGCCTTAAAGGGCCTAAAGATGGCTACACCTTC

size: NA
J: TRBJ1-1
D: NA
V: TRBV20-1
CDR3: CGARLGVYTEAFF
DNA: TGCGGTGCTAGATTGGGGGTATACACTGAAGCTTTCTTT

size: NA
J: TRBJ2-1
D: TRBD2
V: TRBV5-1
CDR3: CTSSLAAGEVNEQFF
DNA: TGCACCAGCAGCTTGGCGGCGGGAGAGGTGAATGAGCAGTTCTTC

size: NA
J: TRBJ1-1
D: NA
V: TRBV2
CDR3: CASGSQGSSTEAFF
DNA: TGTGCCAGCGGGAGTCAGGGTAGTAGCACTGAAGCTTTCTTT

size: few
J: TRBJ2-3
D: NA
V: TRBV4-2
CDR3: CASSQQGGGLLTDTQYF
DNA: TGTGCCAGCAGCCAACAAGGAGGGGGTTTATTGACAGATACGCAGTATTTT

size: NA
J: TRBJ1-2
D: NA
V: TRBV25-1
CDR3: CASSIGQNLTF
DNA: TGTGCCAGCAGTATTGGACAGAACCTCACCTTC

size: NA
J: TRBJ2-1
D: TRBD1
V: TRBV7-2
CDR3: CASSPRQGWDEQFF
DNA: TGTGCCAGCAGCCCTCGACAGGGCTGGGATGAGCAGTTCTTC